The 29 T cell receptor beta chains below all came from one sample that was sequenced in a study of a mutant IDH1 vaccine in newly diagnosed glioma. Specified time point: week 11, during vaccination. Every single dose of the vaccine, 300 ug of mutant IDH1 20-mer peptide, came with topical imiquimod. Assay: immunoSEQ multiplex PCR; the TCRdb copy retains only in-frame clones and omits some. The data contain 60,000 to 75,000 clones, less than 85% of them singletons. Their recognized antigens are unknown. This material consisted of PBMCs, taken from a glioma patient whose treatment included an IDH1 peptide vaccine. The receptors here all came from a man aged 30 to 45 with glioma.

The chain is built from TRBV2 and TRBJ2-7, with D perhaps matching TRBD2 (7 bases). The V end lost 11 bases, the J end lost 7 bases, and 21 bases lay between the germline ends. This CDR3 has 13 amino acids. CDR1 and CDR2 from the germline V gene are SNHLY and FYNNEI. The CDR3 DNA reads as TGTGCCGGAGGGGGAGGGATCTTTAGGGAGCAGTACTTC. This encodes CAGGGGIFREQYF.

This clone occurred a few times. V is TRBV19 and J is TRBJ1-4; D unclear. Germline CDR1 and CDR2: LNHDA and SQIVND (reference sequence). The CDR3 has 11 residues. Deletions cut 9 bases from V and 8 bases from J, with 10 bases between. The CDR3 nucleotides read TGTGCCAGCCTCGGATGGGAAAAACTGTTTTTT. Translation: CASLGWEKLFF.

The chain combines TRBV6-6 with TRBJ2-1; TRBD1 aligns across 8 bases. The CDR3 is 14 residues long. The trim removed 7 bases at V and 7 bases at J, leaving 9 bases unmatched. CDR1 and CDR2 (germline): MNHNY, SVGAGI (reference sequence). CDR3 amino acids: CASTLGQGQNEQFF. In DNA, the CDR3 is TGTGCCAGCACCCTCGGACAGGGCCAAAATGAGCAGTTCTTC.

As to this clone: The same CDR3 can be traced to other DNA sequences in this sample. The chain employs TRBV30 and TRBJ1-2, with TRBD1 identical over 8 bases. The trim removed 2 bases at V and 8 bases at J, leaving 10 bases unmatched. This CDR3 is 14 amino acids long. The V gene's germline CDR1 is GTSNPN and CDR2 SVGIG (reference sequence). In DNA, the CDR3 is TGTGCCTGGAGTCCCCGCAGGACAGGGAGAGGCTACACCTTC. Translation: CAWSPRRTGRGYTF.

This chain links TRBV5-1 with TRBJ2-3, with 10 bases identical to TRBD2. The CDR3 sequence is 17 residues long. Germline V gene sequence: CDR1 SGHRS, CDR2 YFSETQ. V was pared by 0 bases and J by 0 bases, with 4 bases of the junction left unmatched. As DNA, the CDR3 is TGCGCCAGCAGCTTGGGTTTAGCGGGGGGAAGCACAGATACGCAGTATTTT. Amino acid sequence: CASSLGLAGGSTDTQYF.

This chain uses TRBV9 with TRBJ2-4; maybe TRBD2 (6 bases). V dropped 4 bases and J dropped 10 bases, with 21 bases sitting between them. The CDR3 extends over 15 amino acids. Per the germline V gene, CDR1 is SGDLS and CDR2 is YYNGEE. The CDR3 DNA sequence: TGTGCCAGCAGCCCCCGGGACTCCTCGAGGGAAATTCAGTACTTC. Protein: CASSPRDSSREIQYF.

The J gene is TRBJ2-7, the V gene TRBV7-9; 7 nucleotides agree with TRBD2. Germline CDR1 is SEHNR and CDR2 is FQNEAQ (reference sequence). The CDR3 runs to 12 residues. V lost 5 bases to trimming and J lost 7 bases; unmatched junction nucleotides: 5. The CDR3 nucleotides are TGTGCCAGCAGCCCCCCGGGGGGAGAGCAGTACTTC. Protein product: CASSPPGGEQYF.

This sequence joins TRBV5-3 and TRBJ2-7, with D tentatively TRBD2 (5 bases). TRBV5-3 is an ORF, with its function uncertain. This CDR3 is built from 16 residues. The V and J ends lost 0 bases and 2 bases respectively, with 15 bases between them. The CDR3 sequence: CARSLEYAGDPYEQYF. The CDR3 DNA is TGTGCCAGAAGCTTGGAGTATGCGGGCGATCCCTACGAGCAGTACTTC.

The V call is TRBV27, the J call TRBJ2-5; TRBD2 matches at 8 bases. The CDR3 spans 15 residues. V was pared by 4 bases and J by 5 bases, with 9 bases of the junction left unmatched. Germline V gene data show CDR1 as MNHEY and CDR2 as SMNVEV (reference sequence). The CDR3 region has the DNA TGTGCCAGCAGTTCCGGGACTAGTTCTTACGAGACCCAGTACTTC. Amino acids: CASSSGTSSYETQYF.

The J gene is TRBJ1-2, the V gene TRBV27; D is ambiguous. The CDR3 runs to 15 residues. The V end lost 3 bases, the J end lost 4 bases, and 15 bases lay between the germline ends. Germline lookup yields CDR1 MNHEY and CDR2 SMNVEV (reference sequence). The CDR3 here is CASSLIGSTGYGYTF. CDR3 DNA: TGTGCCAGCAGTTTGATAGGGTCCACGGGCTATGGCTACACCTTC.

The chain recombines TRBV7-9 with TRBJ1-3, with D possibly matching TRBD1 (5 bases). CDR3 size: 15 residues. Germline V gene sequence: CDR1 SEHNR, CDR2 FQNEAQ (reference sequence). V was trimmed by 3 bases and J by 4 bases, leaving 13 bases between them. In DNA form, the CDR3 reads TGTGCCAGCAGCTTGACGGGGCCGGAGGGAAACACCATATATTTT. Residues: CASSLTGPEGNTIYF.

The chain joins TRBV10-2 to TRBJ1-1, with D tentatively TRBD1 (5 bases). Deletions cut 6 bases from V and 0 bases from J, with 14 bases between. This CDR3 has 15 amino acids. Germline values: CDR1 WSHSY, CDR2 SAAADI. CDR3 in DNA: TGCGCCAGCAGAGACTATGGGGCCATGAACACTGAAGCTTTCTTT. Protein product: CASRDYGAMNTEAFF.

The chain links TRBV5-1 to TRBJ2-2; 8 bases are a match to TRBD1. Per the germline V gene, CDR1 is SGHRS and CDR2 is YFSETQ. J was trimmed by 0 bases and V by 4 bases; bases with no gene match: 2. This CDR3 comprises 15 residues. The CDR3 spells CASSKTGANTGELFF. In nucleotides, the CDR3 is TGCGCCAGCAGCAAGACAGGGGCGAACACCGGGGAGCTGTTTTTT. The complete variable domain, with remaining parts taken from reference TRBV5-1 and TRBJ2-2, reads KAGVTQTPRYLIKTRGQQVTLSCSPISGHRSVSWYQQTPGQGLQFLFEYFSETQRNKGNFPGRFSGRQFSNSRSEMNVSTLELGDSALYLCASSKTGANTGELFFGEGSRLTVL.

The genes are TRBV4-1 and TRBJ2-7; D is tentatively TRBD1 or TRBD2 (5 bases each). This CDR3 comprises 15 residues. Per the germline V gene, CDR1 is MGHRA and CDR2 is YSYEKL. V lost 4 bases, J lost 9 bases, and 22 bases lay in between. In DNA, the CDR3 is TGCGCCAGCAGCCGTGCCGGGACGGACCTACGAGGGCAGTACTTC. As protein: CASSRAGTDLRGQYF.

This clone has only a few counts. The chain couples TRBV7-3 to TRBJ1-2; D remains unclear. V lost 2 bases to trimming and J lost 6 bases, with 16 bases between them. The CDR3 length is 15 residues. Germline V gene sequence: CDR1 SGHTA, CDR2 FQGTGA. This CDR3 reads CASSLLVRERDGYTF. As DNA, the CDR3 is TGTGCCAGCAGCTTATTGGTACGGGAACGGGATGGCTACACCTTC. The whole variable domain, remainder taken from reference TRBV7-3 and TRBJ1-2, is GAGVSQTPSNKVTEKGKYVELRCDPISGHTALYWYRQSLGQGPEFLIYFQGTGAADDSGLPNDRFFAVRPEGSVSTLKIQRTERGDSAVYLCASSLLVRERDGYTFGSGTRLTVV.

The J gene is TRBJ1-2, the V gene TRBV25-1, with D uncertain. The germline V gene has CDR1 MGHDK and CDR2 SYGVNS. Between the trimmed V and J ends, which lost 6 bases and 0 bases, there was a span of 14 bases. The CDR3 spans 15 residues. Here the CDR3 reads CASRGMDGTNYGYTF. The CDR3 DNA follows: TGTGCCAGCAGAGGTATGGACGGGACTAACTATGGCTACACCTTC.

The count of this clone is one. The chain carries TRBV9 and TRBJ2-5; 10 nucleotides match TRBD2. The CDR3 is 16 residues long. V was pared by 0 bases and J by 4 bases, with 6 bases of the junction left unmatched. The germline CDR1 and CDR2 sequences are SGDLS and YYNGEE. The DNA for the CDR3 is TGTGCCAGCAGCGTAGGAGGGACTAGCGCAGTAGAGACCCAGTACTTC. Translated, it gives CASSVGGTSAVETQYF.

The V and J genes are TRBV2 and TRBJ1-5; tentative D call: TRBD1 (6 bases). Deletions cut 5 bases from V and 3 bases from J, with 11 bases between. The CDR3 contains 14 residues. Germline CDR1 SNHLY, CDR2 FYNNEI. CDR3 DNA: TGTGCCAGCAGTCCGGACAGTTTCAATCAGCCCCAGCATTTT. The encoded protein is CASSPDSFNQPQHF.

CDR3 DNA: TGCGCCAGCAGCCCGGGGACTAGCGGGAGATACAATGAGCAGTTCTTC. This encodes CASSPGTSGRYNEQFF. V gene TRBV4-1 combines with J gene TRBJ2-1, with 14 bases matching TRBD2. Looked up from germline, CDR1 is MGHRA and CDR2 is YSYEKL. The V gene end was trimmed by 4 bases and the J gene end by 4 bases; junction bases not matched to a gene: 3. The CDR3 contains 16 residues.

The CDR3 sequence is CASSKGEVEKLFF. In nucleotides, the CDR3 is TGTGCCAGCAGTAAGGGGGAGGTCGAAAAACTGTTTTTT. V gene TRBV7-9 combines with J gene TRBJ1-4; D is possibly TRBD1 (6 bases). V was clipped by 6 bases and J by 8 bases, with 13 bases between them. Germline CDR1 is SEHNR and CDR2 is FQNEAQ (reference sequence). There are 13 residues in the CDR3.

This chain connects TRBV4-1 to TRBJ2-4; D is unclear. The length of the CDR3 is 15 residues. The V and J ends lost 2 bases and 0 bases respectively, with 8 bases between them. Germline loops: CDR1 MGHRA, CDR2 YSYEKL. In DNA, the CDR3 is TGCGCCAGCAGCCAACATAGGGAAGCCAAAAACATTCAGTACTTC. Translated, it gives CASSQHREAKNIQYF.

This clone was recorded only once. The chain employs TRBV9 and TRBJ2-3, with 8 bases aligning to TRBD1. This CDR3 spans 15 amino acids. The germline V gene has CDR1 SGDLS and CDR2 YYNGEE. V was pared by 4 bases and J by 3 bases, with 7 bases of the junction left unmatched. The CDR3 DNA follows: TGTGCCAGCAGCTTCCGGGACAGGCAAACAGATACGCAGTATTTT. This gives the protein CASSFRDRQTDTQYF.

This chain joins TRBV7-8 and TRBJ2-7; perhaps TRBD1 as D (5 bases). Trimming left V 2 bases short and J 2 bases short, with 10 bases between. The CDR3 covers 14 residues. Germline V gene lookup returns CDR1 SGHVS and CDR2 FQNEAQ. CDR3: CASSLRQGPYEQYF. DNA for the CDR3: TGTGCCAGCAGCTTAAGGCAGGGCCCCTACGAGCAGTACTTC.

The V gene is TRBV7-2, the J gene TRBJ1-5, with D uncertain. There are 13 residues in the CDR3. Germline CDR1 SGHTA, CDR2 FQGNSA. V dropped 3 bases and J dropped 4 bases, with 7 bases sitting between them. The CDR3 protein is CASSFSGNQPQHF. The CDR3 DNA sequence: TGTGCCAGCAGCTTCTCGGGGAATCAGCCCCAGCATTTT.

The V gene is TRBV5-4, the J gene TRBJ2-3, with 11 bases that match TRBD2. Unmatched junction bases numbered 7, after V lost 4 bases and J lost 6 bases. CDR3 size: 15 residues. CDR1 SGHNT and CDR2 YYREEE come from the germline V gene (reference sequence). The CDR3 nucleotides read TGTGCCAGCAGCCGTATAGCGGGGGGGGTGGATACGCAGTATTTT. As protein: CASSRIAGGVDTQYF.

DNA of the CDR3: TGCGCCACCACCCCAGATGGGGTGGCCTATAATTCACCCCTCCACTTT. It codes for CATTPDGVAYNSPLHF. The V gene is TRBV5-1, the J gene TRBJ1-6; D remains ambiguous. There are 16 residues in the CDR3. From germline, CDR1 is SGHRS and CDR2 YFSETQ. Between the trimmed V and J ends, which lost 9 bases and 2 bases, there was a span of 18 bases.

This CDR3 reads CASSPNDGNQPQHF. CDR3 DNA sequence: TGTGCCAGCTCACCGAACGACGGCAATCAGCCCCAGCATTTT. V and J are TRBV18 and TRBJ1-5, with D uncertain. Germline-derived CDR1 and CDR2 are KGHSH and LQKENI. With 3 bases removed from V and 2 bases from J, the gap between germline ends came to 8 bases. The CDR3 has 14 amino acids. The full variable domain, its missing parts supplied by reference TRBV18 and TRBJ1-5, is NAGVMQNPRHLVRRRGQEARLRCSPMKGHSHVYWYRQLPEEGLKFMVYLQKENIIDESGMPKERFSAEFPKEGPSILRIQQVVRGDSAAYFCASSPNDGNQPQHFGDGTRLSIL.

The CDR3: CASSLGSSGYNEQFF. CDR3 nucleotide sequence: TGTGCCAGCAGTTTAGGGTCTAGCGGGTACAATGAGCAGTTCTTC. The V call is TRBV27, the J call TRBJ2-1; 8 bases agree with TRBD2. The length of the CDR3 is 15 residues. Germline trimming cut 2 bases from V and 4 bases from J; bases unmatched to any gene: 4. Germline values: CDR1 MNHEY, CDR2 SMNVEV (reference sequence).

The chain has TRBV14 and TRBJ1-1, with no clear D. CDR3 length: 13 amino acids. V lost 1 base and J lost 5, with 8 bases in between. Germline V lookup: CDR1 SGHDN, CDR2 FVKESK. The CDR3 region has the DNA TGTGCCAGCAGCCAAGCGCTGGGGACTGAAGCTTTCTTT. Protein: CASSQALGTEAFF.